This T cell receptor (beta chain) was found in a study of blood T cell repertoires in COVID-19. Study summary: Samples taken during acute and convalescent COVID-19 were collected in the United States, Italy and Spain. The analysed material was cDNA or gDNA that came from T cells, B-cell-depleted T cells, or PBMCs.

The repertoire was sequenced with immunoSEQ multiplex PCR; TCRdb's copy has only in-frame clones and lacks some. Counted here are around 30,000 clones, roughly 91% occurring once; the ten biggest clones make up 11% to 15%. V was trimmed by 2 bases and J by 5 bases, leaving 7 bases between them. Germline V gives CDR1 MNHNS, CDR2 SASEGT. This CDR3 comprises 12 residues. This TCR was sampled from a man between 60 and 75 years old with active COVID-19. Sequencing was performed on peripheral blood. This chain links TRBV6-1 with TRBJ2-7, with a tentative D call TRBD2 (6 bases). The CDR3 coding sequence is TGTGCCAGCAGTGAATGGGGGGACGAGCAGTACTTC. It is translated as CASSEWGDEQYF.